Given below is one T cell receptor (beta chain) in context. The sample is drawn from a study of control samples from healthy donors and cancer patients. CDR1 is GTSNPN and CDR2 is SVGIG in the germline V gene (reference sequence). V trimming: 5 bases; J trimming: 2 bases; junction bases outside the gene matches: 6. CDR3 size: 14 residues. This table comes from immunoSEQ multiplex PCR, and its TCRdb copy is limited to in-frame clones, with some not included. Of 50,000 to 70,000 clones in the sample, around 90% were seen once. This clonotype originated in a man aged 45-65 years in good health. This chain links TRBV30 with TRBJ2-7; 10 bases agree with TRBD1. The sample consisted of blood. The CDR3 region has the DNA TGTGCCTGGGCCTACGGGACAGGGGCCTACGAGCAGTACTTC. Protein sequence: CAWAYGTGAYEQYF.